The source of this T cell receptor (beta chain) is a study of T cell changes during pregnancy in multiple sclerosis. Using immunoSEQ multiplex PCR, the repertoire was profiled, and TCRdb retains in-frame clones only, with some absent. The repertoire holds roughly 100,000 clones, with about 89% as singletons. The CDR3 has 20 residues. The chain recombines TRBV21-1 with TRBJ2-7; the D call of TRBD1 is as the table states it, not checked on the DNA. TRBV21-1 is designated a pseudogene. The clonotype comes from a female donor with multiple sclerosis, enrolled in a pregnancy study. This material consisted of peripheral blood, taken after pregnancy. The CDR3 loop is CASSQKPGQASRSPFYEQYF. CDR3 in DNA: TGTGCCAGCAGCCAAAAGCCGGGACAGGCCTCACGTTCGCCGTTCTACGAGCAGTACTTC.